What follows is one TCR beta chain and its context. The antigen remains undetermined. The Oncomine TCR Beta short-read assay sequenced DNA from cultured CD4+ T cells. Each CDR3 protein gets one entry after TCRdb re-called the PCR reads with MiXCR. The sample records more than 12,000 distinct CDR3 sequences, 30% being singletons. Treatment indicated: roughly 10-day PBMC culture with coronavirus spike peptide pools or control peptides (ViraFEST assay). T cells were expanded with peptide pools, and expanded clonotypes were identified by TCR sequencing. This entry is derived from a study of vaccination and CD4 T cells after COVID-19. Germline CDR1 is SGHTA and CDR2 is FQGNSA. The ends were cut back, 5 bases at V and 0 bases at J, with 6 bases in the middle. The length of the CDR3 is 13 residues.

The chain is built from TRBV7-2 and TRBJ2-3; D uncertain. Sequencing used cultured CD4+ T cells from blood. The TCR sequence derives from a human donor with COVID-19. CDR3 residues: CASSLLSTDTQYF. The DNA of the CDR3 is TGTGCCAGCAGCCTATTAAGCACAGATACGCAGTATTTT.